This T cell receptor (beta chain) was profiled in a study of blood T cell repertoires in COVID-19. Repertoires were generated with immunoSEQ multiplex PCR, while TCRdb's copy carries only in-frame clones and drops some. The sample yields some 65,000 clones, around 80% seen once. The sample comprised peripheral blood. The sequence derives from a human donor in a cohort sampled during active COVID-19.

CDR3 DNA sequence: TGTGCCAGCAGCTTTAGCGGGATGGTTTCTGGGGCCAACGTCCTGACTTTC. As protein: CASSFSGMVSGANVLTF. This rearrangement joins TRBV7-2 to TRBJ2-6; TRBD2 aligns across 8 bases. CDR3 length equals 17 residues. The germline gives CDR1 SGHTA, CDR2 FQGNSA. V was clipped by 3 bases and J by 1 base; unmatched bases: 5.